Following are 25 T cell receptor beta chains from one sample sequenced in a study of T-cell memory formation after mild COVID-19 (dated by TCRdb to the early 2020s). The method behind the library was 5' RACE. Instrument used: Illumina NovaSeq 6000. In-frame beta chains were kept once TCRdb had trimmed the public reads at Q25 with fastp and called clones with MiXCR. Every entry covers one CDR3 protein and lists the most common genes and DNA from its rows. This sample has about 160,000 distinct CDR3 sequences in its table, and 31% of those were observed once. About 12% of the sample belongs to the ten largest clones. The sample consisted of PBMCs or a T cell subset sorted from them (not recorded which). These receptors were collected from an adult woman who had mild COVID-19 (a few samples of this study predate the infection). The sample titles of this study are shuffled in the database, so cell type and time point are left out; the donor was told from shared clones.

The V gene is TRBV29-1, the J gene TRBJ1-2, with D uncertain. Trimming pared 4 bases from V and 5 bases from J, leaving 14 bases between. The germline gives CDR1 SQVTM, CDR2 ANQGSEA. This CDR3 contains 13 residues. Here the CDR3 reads CSVGVGPPYGYTF. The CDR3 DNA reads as TGCAGCGTTGGGGTCGGCCCTCCATATGGCTACACCTTC.

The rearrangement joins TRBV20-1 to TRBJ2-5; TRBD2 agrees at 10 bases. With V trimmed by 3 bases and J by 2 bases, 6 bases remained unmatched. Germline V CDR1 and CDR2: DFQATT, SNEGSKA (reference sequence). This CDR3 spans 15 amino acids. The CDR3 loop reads CSARDSGGPQETQYF. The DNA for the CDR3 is TGCAGTGCTAGGGATAGCGGGGGGCCTCAAGAGACCCAGTACTTC.

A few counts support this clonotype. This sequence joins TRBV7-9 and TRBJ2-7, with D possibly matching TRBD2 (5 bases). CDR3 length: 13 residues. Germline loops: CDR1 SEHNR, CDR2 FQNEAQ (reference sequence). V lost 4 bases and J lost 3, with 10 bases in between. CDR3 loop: CASSSLDFYEQYF. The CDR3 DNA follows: TGTGCCAGCAGCTCTCTGGACTTCTACGAGCAGTACTTC. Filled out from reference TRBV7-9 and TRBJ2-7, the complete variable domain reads DTGVSQNPRHKITKRGQNVTFRCDPISEHNRLYWYRQTLGQGPEFLTYFQNEAQLEKSRLLSDRFSAERPKGSFSTLEIQRTEQGDSAMYLCASSSLDFYEQYFGPGTRLTVT.

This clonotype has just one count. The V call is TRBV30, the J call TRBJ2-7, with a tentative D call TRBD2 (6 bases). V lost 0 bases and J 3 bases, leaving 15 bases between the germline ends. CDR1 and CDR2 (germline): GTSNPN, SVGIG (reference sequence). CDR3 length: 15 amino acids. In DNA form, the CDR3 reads TGTGCCTGGAGTGTAGCCGGGAGCCCCGTCTACGAGCAGTACTTC. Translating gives CAWSVAGSPVYEQYF.

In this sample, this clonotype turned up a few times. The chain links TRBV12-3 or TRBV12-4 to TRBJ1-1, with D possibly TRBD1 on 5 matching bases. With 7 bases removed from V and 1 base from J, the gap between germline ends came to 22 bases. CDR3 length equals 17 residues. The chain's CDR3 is CASIPGAGGWENTEAFF. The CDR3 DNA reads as TGTGCCAGCATCCCCGGGGCCGGGGGGTGGGAGAACACTGAAGCTTTCTTT.

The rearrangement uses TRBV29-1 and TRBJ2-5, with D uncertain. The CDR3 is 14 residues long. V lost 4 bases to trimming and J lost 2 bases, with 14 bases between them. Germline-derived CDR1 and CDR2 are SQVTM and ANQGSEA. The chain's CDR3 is CSVVQPDTQETQYF. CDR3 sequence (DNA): TGCAGCGTTGTCCAGCCCGACACTCAAGAGACCCAGTACTTC.

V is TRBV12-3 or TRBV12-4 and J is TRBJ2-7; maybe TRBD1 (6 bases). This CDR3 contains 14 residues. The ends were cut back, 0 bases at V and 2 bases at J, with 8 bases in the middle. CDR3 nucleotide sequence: TGTGCCAGCAGTTTAGCACAGGGCCCCTACGAGCAGTACTTC. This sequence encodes CASSLAQGPYEQYF.

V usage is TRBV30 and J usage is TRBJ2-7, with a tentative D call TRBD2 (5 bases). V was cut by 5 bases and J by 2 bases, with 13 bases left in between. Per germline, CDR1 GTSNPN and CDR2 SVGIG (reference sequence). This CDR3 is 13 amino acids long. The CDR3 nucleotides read TGTGCCTGGGGCATAGCGCTCACCTACGAGCAGTACTTC. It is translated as CAWGIALTYEQYF.

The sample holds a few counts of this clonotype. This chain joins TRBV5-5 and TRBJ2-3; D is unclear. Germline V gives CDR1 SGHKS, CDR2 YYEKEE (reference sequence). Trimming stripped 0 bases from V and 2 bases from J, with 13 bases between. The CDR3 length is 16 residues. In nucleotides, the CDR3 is TGTGCCAGCAGCTTGGACACAGAGCTTTTCACAGATACGCAGTATTTT. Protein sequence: CASSLDTELFTDTQYF.

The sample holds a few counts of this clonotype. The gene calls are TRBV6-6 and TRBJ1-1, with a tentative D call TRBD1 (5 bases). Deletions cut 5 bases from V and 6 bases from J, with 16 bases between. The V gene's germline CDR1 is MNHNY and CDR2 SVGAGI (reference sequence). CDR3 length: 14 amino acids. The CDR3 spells CASSIGPRAAEAFF. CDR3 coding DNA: TGTGCCAGCAGTATCGGTCCCAGGGCGGCTGAAGCTTTCTTT.

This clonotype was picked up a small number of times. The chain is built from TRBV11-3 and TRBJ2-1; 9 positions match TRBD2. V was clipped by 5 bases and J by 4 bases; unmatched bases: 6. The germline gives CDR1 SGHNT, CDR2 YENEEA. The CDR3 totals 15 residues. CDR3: CASSPQAGGYNEQFF. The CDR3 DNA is TGTGCCAGCAGCCCACAAGCGGGGGGATACAATGAGCAGTTCTTC.

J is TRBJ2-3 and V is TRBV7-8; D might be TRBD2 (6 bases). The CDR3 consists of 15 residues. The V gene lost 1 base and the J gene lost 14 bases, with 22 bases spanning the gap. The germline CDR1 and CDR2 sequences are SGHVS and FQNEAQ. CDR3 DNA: TGTGCCAGCAGCTTAGGCGGGAAACAGCGGGTGGTCCGGTATTTT. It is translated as CASSLGGKQRVVRYF.

The CDR3 coding sequence is TGTGCCAGCAGTGGTCAGGGGCGTGGTGGCACCTTC. Translated, it gives CASSGQGRGGTF. The J gene is TRBJ1-2, the V gene TRBV2; D might be TRBD1 (6 bases). CDR1 is SNHLY and CDR2 is FYNNEI in the germline V gene. The CDR3 covers 12 residues. Trimming took 4 bases from V and 13 from J, leaving 16 bases between them. Combining the CDR3 with reference TRBV2 and TRBJ1-2 gives the whole variable domain EPEVTQTPSHQVTQMGQEVILRCVPISNHLYFYWYRQILGQKVEFLVSFYNNEISEKSEIFDDQFSVERPDGSNFTLKIRSTKLEDSAMYFCASSGQGRGGTFGSGTRLTVV.

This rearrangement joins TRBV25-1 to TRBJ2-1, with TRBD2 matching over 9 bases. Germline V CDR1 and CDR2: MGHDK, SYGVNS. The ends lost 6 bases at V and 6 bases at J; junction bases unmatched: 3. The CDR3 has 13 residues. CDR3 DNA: TGTGCCAGCAGGACTAGCGGTCCCAATGAGCAGTTCTTC. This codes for CASRTSGPNEQFF.

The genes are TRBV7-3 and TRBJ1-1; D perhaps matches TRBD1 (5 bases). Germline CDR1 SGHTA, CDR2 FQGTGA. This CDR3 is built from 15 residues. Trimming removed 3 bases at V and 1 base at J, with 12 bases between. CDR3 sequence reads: CASSLSGTANTEAFF. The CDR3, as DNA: TGTGCCAGCAGCTTGTCCGGGACGGCGAACACTGAAGCTTTCTTT.

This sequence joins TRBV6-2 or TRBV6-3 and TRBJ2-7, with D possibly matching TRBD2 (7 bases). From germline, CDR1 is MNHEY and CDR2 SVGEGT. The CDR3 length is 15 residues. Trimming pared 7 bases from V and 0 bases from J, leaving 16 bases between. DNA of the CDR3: TGTGCCAGCAATTCGGGGGGCAAAACCTCCTACGAGCAGTACTTC. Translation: CASNSGGKTSYEQYF.

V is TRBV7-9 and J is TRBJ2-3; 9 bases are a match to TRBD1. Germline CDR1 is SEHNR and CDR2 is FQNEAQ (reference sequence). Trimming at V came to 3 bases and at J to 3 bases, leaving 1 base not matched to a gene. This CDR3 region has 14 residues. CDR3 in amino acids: CASSFGTGTDTQYF. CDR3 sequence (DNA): TGTGCCAGCAGCTTTGGGACAGGGACAGATACGCAGTATTTT.

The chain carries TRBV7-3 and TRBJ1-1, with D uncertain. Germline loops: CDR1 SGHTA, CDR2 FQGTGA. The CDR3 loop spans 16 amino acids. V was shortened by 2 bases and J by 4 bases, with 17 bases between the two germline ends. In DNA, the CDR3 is TGTGCCAGCAGCTTATATCCCCTCGGAGCGGGCACTGAAGCTTTCTTT. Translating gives CASSLYPLGAGTEAFF.

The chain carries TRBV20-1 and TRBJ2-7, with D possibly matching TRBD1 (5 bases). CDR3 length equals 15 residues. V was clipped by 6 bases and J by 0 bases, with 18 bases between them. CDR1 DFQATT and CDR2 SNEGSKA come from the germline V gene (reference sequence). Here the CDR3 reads CSASSLAGLSYEQYF. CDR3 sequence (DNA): TGCAGTGCGTCGAGTTTGGCAGGGCTCTCCTACGAGCAGTACTTC.

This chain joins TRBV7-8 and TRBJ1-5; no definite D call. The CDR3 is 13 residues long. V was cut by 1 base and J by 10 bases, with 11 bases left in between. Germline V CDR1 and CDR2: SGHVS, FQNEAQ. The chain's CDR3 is CASSLDSGFPQHF. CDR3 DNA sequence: TGTGCCAGCAGCTTAGATTCTGGCTTTCCCCAGCATTTT.

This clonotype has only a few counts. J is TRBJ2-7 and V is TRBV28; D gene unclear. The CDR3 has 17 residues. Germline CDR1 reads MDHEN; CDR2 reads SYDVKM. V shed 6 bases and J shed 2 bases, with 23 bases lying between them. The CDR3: CASSRPTRVRGTYEQYF. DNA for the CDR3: TGTGCCAGCAGCCGGCCTACCCGGGTCCGAGGAACCTACGAGCAGTACTTC.

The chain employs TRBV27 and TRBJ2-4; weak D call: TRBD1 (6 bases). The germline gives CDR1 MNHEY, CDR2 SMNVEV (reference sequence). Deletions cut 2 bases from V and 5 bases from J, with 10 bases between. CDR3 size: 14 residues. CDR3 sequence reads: CASSLARTENIQYF. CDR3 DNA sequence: TGTGCCAGCAGTTTAGCCCGGACAGAAAACATTCAGTACTTC.

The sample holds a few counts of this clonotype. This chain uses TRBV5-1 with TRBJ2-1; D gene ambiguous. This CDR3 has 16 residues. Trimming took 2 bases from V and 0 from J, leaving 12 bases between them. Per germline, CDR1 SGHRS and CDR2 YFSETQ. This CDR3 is CASSFWNPSSYNEQFF. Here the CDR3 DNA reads TGCGCCAGCAGCTTCTGGAACCCGAGCTCCTACAATGAGCAGTTCTTC.

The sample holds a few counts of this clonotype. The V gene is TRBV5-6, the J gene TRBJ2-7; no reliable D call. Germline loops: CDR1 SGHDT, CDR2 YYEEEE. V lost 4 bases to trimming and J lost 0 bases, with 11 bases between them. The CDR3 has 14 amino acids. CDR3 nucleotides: TGTGCCAGCAGCCCGCGACCCAGCTCCTACGAGCAGTACTTC. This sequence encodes CASSPRPSSYEQYF.

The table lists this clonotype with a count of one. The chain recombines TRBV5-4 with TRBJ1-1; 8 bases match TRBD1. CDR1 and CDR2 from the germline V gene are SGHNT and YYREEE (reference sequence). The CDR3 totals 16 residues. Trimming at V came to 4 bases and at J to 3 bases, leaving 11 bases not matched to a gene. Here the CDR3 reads CASSRGQVVLDTEAFF. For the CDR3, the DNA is TGTGCCAGCAGCCGGGGACAGGTCGTTTTGGACACTGAAGCTTTCTTT.